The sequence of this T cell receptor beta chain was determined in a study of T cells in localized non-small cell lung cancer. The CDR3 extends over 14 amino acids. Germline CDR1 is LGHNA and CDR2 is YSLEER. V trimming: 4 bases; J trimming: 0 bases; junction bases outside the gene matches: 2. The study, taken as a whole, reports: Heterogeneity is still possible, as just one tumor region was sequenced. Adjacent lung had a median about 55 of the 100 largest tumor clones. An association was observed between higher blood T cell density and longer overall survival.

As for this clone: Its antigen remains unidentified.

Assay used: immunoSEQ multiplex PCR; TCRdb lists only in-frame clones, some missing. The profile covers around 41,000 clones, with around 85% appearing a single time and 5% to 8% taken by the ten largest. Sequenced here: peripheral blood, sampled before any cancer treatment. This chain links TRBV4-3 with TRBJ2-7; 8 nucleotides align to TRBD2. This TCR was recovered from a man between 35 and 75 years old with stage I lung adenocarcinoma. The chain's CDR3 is CASSLGTSSYEQYF. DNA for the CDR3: TGCGCCAGCAGCCTCGGGACTAGCTCCTACGAGCAGTACTTC.